Each of the 10 T cell receptor beta chains below was sequenced from the same sample in a study of blood T cells in healthy people across ages. Using a J-beta primer mix together with a sample-barcoded 5' primer, a second PCR was run for about 7 to 12 cycles. TCRdb re-derived calls from the 5' RACE reads in MiXCR, one entry per CDR3 protein. The sample holds approximately 1.5 million distinct CDR3 sequences, under 55% seen once. The sequenced sample consisted of blood. These receptors all stem from a woman aged 18-35 years in good health.

With respect to this clonotype: Just one base apart from a much larger clone, this may be a read error. The chain recombines TRBV29-1 with TRBJ2-3; D not certain. The CDR3 is 14 amino acids. Trimming took off 6 bases at V and 4 bases at J, with 17 bases between the two ends. Looked up from germline, CDR1 is SQVTM and CDR2 is ANQGSEA. The CDR3 DNA reads as TGCAGCGTACAACCGATTCGGCCCGCAGATACGCAGTATTTT. This translates into CSVQPIRPADTQYF.

DNA for the CDR3: TGCGCCAGCAGCCAATGGGACACCTACGAGCAGTACTTC. Translation gives CASSQWDTYEQYF. The chain has TRBV4-1 and TRBJ2-7, with D perhaps matching TRBD1 (6 bases). Germline assignment: CDR1 MGHRA and CDR2 YSYEKL. CDR3 length equals 13 residues. Trimming left V 2 bases short and J 2 bases short, with 7 bases between.

About this clonotype: The germline gene is not matched at one end of the junction; a read error may be the cause. J is TRBJ2-3 and V is TRBV6-2 or TRBV6-3, with 8 bases lining up with TRBD2. From germline, CDR1 is MNHEY and CDR2 SVGEGT. The CDR3 contains 16 residues. CDR3 sequence (DNA): TGTGCCCGCAGTTACGCAGCGGGAGCGATCGCAGATACGCAGTATTTT. Protein sequence: CARSYAAGAIADTQYF.

There are a few counts of this clonotype. This chain joins TRBV11-2 and TRBJ2-3, with D unclear. The germline gives CDR1 SGHAT, CDR2 FQNNGV. CDR3 length: 12 residues. Trimming took 4 bases from V and 6 from J, leaving 8 bases between them. The chain's CDR3 is CASSYNSDTQYF. As DNA, the CDR3 is TGTGCCAGCAGCTACAACTCTGATACGCAGTATTTT. The full variable domain, in which reference TRBV11-2 and TRBJ2-3 provide the parts outside the CDR3, is EAGVAQSPRYKIIEKRQSVAFWCNPISGHATLYWYQQILGQGPKLLIQFQNNGVVDDSQLPKDRFSAERLKGVDSTLKIQPAKLEDSAVYLCASSYNSDTQYFGPGTRLTVL.

The chain has TRBV9 and TRBJ2-7; no reliable D call. With 0 bases removed from V and 6 bases from J, the gap between germline ends came to 13 bases. The CDR3 contains 14 residues. Germline loops: CDR1 SGDLS, CDR2 YYNGEE. The CDR3: CASSVAPEAREQYF. DNA for the CDR3: TGTGCCAGCAGCGTAGCTCCGGAAGCCCGCGAGCAGTACTTC.

The chain combines TRBV29-1 with TRBJ2-2, with 7 nucleotides matching TRBD1. J gave up 5 bases and V 7 bases, and 7 bases lay outside the gene matches. Germline CDR1 SQVTM, CDR2 ANQGSEA. The CDR3 spans 13 residues. CDR3 residues: CSAMTGQTGELFF. In DNA form, the CDR3 reads TGCAGCGCCATGACAGGGCAGACCGGGGAGCTGTTTTTT.

The genes are TRBV2 and TRBJ1-1, with unresolved D. The ends were cut back, 3 bases at V and 1 base at J, with 15 bases in the middle. The CDR3 spans 16 residues. Germline V gene sequence: CDR1 SNHLY, CDR2 FYNNEI. The CDR3 nucleotides read TGTGCCAGCAGTGATCACAGCCGACCCCAGAACACTGAAGCTTTCTTT. Encoded protein: CASSDHSRPQNTEAFF. Together with reference TRBV2 and TRBJ1-1, the CDR3 gives the full variable domain: EPEVTQTPSHQVTQMGQEVILRCVPISNHLYFYWYRQILGQKVEFLVSFYNNEISEKSEIFDDQFSVERPDGSNFTLKIRSTKLEDSAMYFCASSDHSRPQNTEAFFGQGTRLTVV.

With respect to this clonotype: No conserved phenylalanine or tryptophan is present at the end of the CDR3, so a read error is the likely explanation. The chain joins TRBV7-9 to TRBJ2-1, with TRBD1 identical over 7 bases. Germline assignment: CDR1 SEHNR and CDR2 FQNEAQ (reference sequence). The CDR3 is 14 residues long. Unmatched junction bases numbered 10, after V lost 5 bases and J lost 9 bases. For the CDR3, the DNA is TGTGCCAGCAGCCCCCCCGGACAGGAATTTGAGCAGTTCTCC. Its translation: CASSPPGQEFEQFS.

The chain joins TRBV7-9 to TRBJ2-5; no clear D. There are 13 residues in the CDR3. Germline CDR1 is SEHNR and CDR2 is FQNEAQ (reference sequence). Trimming cost V 5 bases and J 2 bases, with 9 bases left between them. Here the CDR3 DNA reads TGTGCCAGCAGCAACTATCCGCAAGAGACCCAGTACTTC. The encoded protein is CASSNYPQETQYF. The full variable domain, with the rest looked up from reference TRBV7-9 and TRBJ2-5, is DTGVSQNPRHKITKRGQNVTFRCDPISEHNRLYWYRQTLGQGPEFLTYFQNEAQLEKSRLLSDRFSAERPKGSFSTLEIQRTEQGDSAMYLCASSNYPQETQYFGPGTRLLVL.

The rearrangement uses TRBV5-4 and TRBJ2-5, with 13 bases fitting TRBD2. The J call may be incorrect, as the DNA end agrees better with TRBJ2-7. This CDR3 spans 16 amino acids. Per germline, CDR1 SGHNT and CDR2 YYREEE (reference sequence). CDR3 sequence (DNA): TGTGCCAGCAGCTTTGGTGGGACTAGCGGGATAGTCGAGCAGTACTTC. Translation: CASSFGGTSGIVEQYF.